This TCR beta chain was retrieved from a study of T cells in Graves' hyperthyroidism and ophthalmopathy. Study-level findings and limits: Using 13 V-J features, a model discriminated ophthalmopathy from stable hyperthyroidism. In the blood, most expanded thyroid clonotypes above 0.001 appeared as well.

RNA transcripts served as the template for amplifying TCR beta CDR3 regions. HTBI primers were the set used in a first-round RT-PCR of the TCR CDR3. A single record per CDR3 protein comes from TCRdb applying MiXCR to the multiplex PCR reads. Seen here are hundreds of thousands of distinct CDR3 sequences, 20% observed once, and the top ten hold approximately 48%. This clonotype appeared many times. The antigen is unknown. Among ophthalmopathy patients, the Clinical Activity Score reached at least 3, the NOSPECS grade reached at least 4, and duration remained under 3 months. Germline CDR1 is LGHDT and CDR2 is YNNKEL (reference sequence). V lost 4 bases and J lost 9; bases outside the gene matches: 7. The CDR3 is 13 amino acids.

This chain connects TRBV3-1 to TRBJ1-1, with 8 bases fitting TRBD1. This receptor was obtained from a man between 35 and 55 years old with Graves' ophthalmopathy. Material: blood. CDR3 protein: CASSPGQAPQAFF. In DNA form, the CDR3 reads TGTGCCAGCAGCCCGGGACAGGCTCCCCAAGCTTTCTTT.